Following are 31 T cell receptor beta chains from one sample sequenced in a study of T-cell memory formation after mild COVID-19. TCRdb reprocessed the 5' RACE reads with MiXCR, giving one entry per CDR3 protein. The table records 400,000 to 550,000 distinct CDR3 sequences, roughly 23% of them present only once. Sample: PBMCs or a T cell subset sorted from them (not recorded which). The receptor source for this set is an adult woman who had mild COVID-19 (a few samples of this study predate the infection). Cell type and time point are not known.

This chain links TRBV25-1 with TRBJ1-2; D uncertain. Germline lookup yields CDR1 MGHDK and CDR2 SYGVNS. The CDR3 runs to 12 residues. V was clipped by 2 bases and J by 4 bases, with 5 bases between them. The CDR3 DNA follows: TGTGCCAGCAGTGAAATCTCCTATGGCTACACCTTC. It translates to CASSEISYGYTF.

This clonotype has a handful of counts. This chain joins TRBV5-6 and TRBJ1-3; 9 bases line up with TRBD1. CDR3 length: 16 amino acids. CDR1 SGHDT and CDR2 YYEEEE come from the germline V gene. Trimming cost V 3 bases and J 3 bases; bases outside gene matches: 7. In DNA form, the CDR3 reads TGTGCCAGCAGCTCGAGATACAGGGGGCATGGAAACACCATATATTTT. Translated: CASSSRYRGHGNTIYF.

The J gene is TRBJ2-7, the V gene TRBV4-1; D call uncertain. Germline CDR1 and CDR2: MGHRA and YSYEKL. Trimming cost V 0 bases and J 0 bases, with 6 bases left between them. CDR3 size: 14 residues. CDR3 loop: CASSQDANSYEQYF. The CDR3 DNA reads TGCGCCAGCAGCCAAGATGCCAACTCCTACGAGCAGTACTTC.

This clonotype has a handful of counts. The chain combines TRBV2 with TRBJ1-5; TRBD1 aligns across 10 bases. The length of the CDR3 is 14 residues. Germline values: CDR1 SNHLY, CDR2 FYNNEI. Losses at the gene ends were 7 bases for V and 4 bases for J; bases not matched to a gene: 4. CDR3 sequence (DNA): TGTGCCAGCAACCCGGGACAGGGGAATCAGCCCCAGCATTTT. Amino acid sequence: CASNPGQGNQPQHF.

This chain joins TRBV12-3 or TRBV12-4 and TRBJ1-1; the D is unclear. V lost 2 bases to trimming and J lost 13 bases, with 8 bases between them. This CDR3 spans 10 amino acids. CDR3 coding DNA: TGTGCCAGCAGTTTATTTCGGGTTTTCTTT. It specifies CASSLFRVFF.

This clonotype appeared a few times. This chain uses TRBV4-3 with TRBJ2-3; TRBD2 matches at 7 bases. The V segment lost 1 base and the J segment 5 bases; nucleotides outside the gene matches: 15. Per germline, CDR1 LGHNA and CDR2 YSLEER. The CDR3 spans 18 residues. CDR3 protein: CASSQGYGGTGAIDTQYF. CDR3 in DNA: TGCGCCAGCAGCCAAGGGTACGGGGGGACGGGAGCGATAGATACGCAGTATTTT.

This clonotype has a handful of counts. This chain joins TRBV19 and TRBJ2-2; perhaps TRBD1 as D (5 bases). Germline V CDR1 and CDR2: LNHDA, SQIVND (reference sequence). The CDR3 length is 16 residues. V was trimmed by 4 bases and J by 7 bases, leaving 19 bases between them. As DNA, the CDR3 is TGTGCCAGTAGTACCCCAGCAGGGTTTTCATTCGGGGAGCTGTTTTTT. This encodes CASSTPAGFSFGELFF.

CDR3 amino acids: CASSQSRDYSKDTQYF. The CDR3 DNA reads as TGTGCCAGCAGCCAATCCCGGGACTACTCTAAAGATACGCAGTATTTT. The chain carries TRBV7-9 and TRBJ2-3; 7 bases match TRBD2. Germline V CDR1 and CDR2: SEHNR, FQNEAQ (reference sequence). Trimming took 5 bases from V and 5 from J; bases not matched to a gene: 13. This CDR3 has 16 amino acids.

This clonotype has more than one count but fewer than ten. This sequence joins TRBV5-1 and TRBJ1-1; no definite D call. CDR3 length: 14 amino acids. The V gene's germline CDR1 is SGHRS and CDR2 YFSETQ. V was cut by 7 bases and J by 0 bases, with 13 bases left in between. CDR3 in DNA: TGCGCCAGCCGCCCCCGGGAGGTGAACACTGAAGCTTTCTTT. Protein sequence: CASRPREVNTEAFF.

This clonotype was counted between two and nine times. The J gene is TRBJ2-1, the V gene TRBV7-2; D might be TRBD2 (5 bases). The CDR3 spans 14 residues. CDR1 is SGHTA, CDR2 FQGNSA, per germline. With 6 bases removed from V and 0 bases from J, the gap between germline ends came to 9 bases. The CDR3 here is CASRASGSYNEQFF. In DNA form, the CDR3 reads TGTGCCAGCAGAGCCAGCGGCTCCTACAATGAGCAGTTCTTC.

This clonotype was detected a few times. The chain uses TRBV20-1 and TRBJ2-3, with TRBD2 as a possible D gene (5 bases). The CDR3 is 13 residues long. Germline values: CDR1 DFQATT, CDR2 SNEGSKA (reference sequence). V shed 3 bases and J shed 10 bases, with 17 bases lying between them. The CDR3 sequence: CSASGVWRAAQYF. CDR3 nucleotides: TGCAGTGCTAGCGGAGTTTGGCGGGCGGCGCAGTATTTT.

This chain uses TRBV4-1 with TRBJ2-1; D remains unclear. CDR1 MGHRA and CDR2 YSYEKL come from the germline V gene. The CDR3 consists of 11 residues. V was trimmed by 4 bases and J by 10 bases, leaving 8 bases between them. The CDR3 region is CASSLSSEQFF. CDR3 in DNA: TGCGCCAGCAGCCTAAGTTCGGAGCAGTTCTTC.

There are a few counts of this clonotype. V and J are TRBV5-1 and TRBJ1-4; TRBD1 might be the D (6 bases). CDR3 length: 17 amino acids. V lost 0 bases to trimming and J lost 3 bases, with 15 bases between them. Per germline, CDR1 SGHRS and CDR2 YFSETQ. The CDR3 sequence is CASSLVSRGAANEKLFF. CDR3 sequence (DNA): TGCGCCAGCAGCTTGGTTTCCAGGGGCGCAGCTAATGAAAAACTGTTTTTT.

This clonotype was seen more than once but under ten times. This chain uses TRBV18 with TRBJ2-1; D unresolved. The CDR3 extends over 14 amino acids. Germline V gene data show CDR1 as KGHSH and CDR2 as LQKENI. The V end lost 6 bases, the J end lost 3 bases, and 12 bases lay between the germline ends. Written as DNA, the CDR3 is TGTGCCAGCTCCCCAGAGACGGTCTACAATGAGCAGTTCTTC. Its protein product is CASSPETVYNEQFF.

CDR3 loop: CASSLESQGQEAFF. CDR3 sequence (DNA): TGTGCCAGCAGCTTAGAGTCCCAGGGGCAGGAAGCTTTCTTT. The rearrangement joins TRBV13 to TRBJ1-1; D is possibly TRBD1 (6 bases). V lost 1 base and J lost 8, with 14 bases in between. Germline lookup yields CDR1 PRHDT and CDR2 FYEKMQ (reference sequence). This CDR3 comprises 14 residues.

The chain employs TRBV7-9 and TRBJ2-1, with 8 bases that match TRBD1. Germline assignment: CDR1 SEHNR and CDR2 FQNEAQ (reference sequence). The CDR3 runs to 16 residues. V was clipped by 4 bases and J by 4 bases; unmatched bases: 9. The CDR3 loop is CASSWKGQVRYNEQFF. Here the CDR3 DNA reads TGTGCCAGCAGCTGGAAGGGACAGGTGAGATACAATGAGCAGTTCTTC.

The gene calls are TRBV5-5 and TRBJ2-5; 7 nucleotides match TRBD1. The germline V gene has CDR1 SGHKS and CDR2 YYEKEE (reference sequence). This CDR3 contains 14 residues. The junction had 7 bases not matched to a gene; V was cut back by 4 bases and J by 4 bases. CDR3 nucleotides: TGTGCCAGCAGCCGGGACAGCCCTTCAGAGACCCAGTACTTC. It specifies CASSRDSPSETQYF.

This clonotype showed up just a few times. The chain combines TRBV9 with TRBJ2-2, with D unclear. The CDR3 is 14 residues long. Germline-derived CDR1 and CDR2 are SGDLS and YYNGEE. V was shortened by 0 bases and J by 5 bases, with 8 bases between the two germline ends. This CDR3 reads CASSVGGETGELFF. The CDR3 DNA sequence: TGTGCCAGCAGCGTAGGTGGGGAAACCGGGGAGCTGTTTTTT.

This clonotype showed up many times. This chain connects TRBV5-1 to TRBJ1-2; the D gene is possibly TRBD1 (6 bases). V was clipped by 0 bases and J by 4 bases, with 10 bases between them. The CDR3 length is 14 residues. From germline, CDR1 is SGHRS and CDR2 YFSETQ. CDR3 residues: CASSLGTAPYGYTF. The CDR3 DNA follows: TGCGCCAGCAGCTTGGGGACAGCACCCTATGGCTACACCTTC.

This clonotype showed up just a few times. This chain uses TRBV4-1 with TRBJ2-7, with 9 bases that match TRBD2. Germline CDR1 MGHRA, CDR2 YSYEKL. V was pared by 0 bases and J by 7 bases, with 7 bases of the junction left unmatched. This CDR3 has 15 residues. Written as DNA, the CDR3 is TGCGCCAGCAGCCAAGAGGGACTAGCCCGCGGGGAGCAGTACTTC. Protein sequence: CASSQEGLARGEQYF.

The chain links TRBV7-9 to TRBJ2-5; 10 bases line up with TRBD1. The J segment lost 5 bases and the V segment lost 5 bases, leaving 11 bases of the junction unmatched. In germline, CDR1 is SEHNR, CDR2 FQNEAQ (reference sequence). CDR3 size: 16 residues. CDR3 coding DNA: TGTGCCAGCAGCCTCGGGACAGGGGAAATAGTTGAGACCCAGTACTTC. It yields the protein CASSLGTGEIVETQYF.

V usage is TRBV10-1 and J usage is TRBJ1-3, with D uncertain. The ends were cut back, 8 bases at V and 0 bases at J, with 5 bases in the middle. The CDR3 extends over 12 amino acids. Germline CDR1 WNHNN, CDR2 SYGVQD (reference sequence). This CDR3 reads CASHLSGNTIYF. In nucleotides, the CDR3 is TGCGCCAGCCATCTCTCTGGAAACACCATATATTTT.

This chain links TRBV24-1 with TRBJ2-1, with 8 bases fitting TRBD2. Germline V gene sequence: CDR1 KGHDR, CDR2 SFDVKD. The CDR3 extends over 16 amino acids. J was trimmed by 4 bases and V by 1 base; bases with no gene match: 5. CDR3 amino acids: CATSDFLAGGYNEQFF. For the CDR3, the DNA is TGTGCCACCAGTGATTTTCTAGCGGGCGGTTACAATGAGCAGTTCTTC.

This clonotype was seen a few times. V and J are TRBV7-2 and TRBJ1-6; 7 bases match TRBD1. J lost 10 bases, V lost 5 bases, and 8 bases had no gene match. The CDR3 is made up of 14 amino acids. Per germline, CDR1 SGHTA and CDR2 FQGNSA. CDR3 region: CASSATTGQSPLHF. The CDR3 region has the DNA TGTGCCAGCAGCGCCACGACAGGGCAATCACCCCTCCACTTT.

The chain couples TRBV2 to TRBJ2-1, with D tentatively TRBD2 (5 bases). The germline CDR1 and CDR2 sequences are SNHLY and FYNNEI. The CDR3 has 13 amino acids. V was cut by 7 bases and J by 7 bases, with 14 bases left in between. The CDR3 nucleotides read TGTGCCAGCAAGAGGGAGATGAAAAATGAGCAGTTCTTC. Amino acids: CASKREMKNEQFF.

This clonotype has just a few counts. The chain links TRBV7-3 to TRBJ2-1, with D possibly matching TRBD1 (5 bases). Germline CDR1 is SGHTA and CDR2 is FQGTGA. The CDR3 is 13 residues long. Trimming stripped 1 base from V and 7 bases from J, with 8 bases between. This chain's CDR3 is CASSLIAGNEQFF. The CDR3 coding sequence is TGTGCCAGCAGCTTAATTGCAGGGAATGAGCAGTTCTTC. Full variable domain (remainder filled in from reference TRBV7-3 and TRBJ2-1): GAGVSQTPSNKVTEKGKYVELRCDPISGHTALYWYRQSLGQGPEFLIYFQGTGAADDSGLPNDRFFAVRPEGSVSTLKIQRTERGDSAVYLCASSLIAGNEQFFGPGTRLTVL.

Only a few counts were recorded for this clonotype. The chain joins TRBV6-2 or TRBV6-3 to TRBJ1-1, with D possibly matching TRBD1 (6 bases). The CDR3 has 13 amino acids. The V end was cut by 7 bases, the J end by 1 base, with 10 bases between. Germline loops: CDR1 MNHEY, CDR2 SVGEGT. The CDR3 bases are TGTGCCAGCACCACGACAGGGAACACTGAAGCTTTCTTT. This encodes CASTTTGNTEAFF.

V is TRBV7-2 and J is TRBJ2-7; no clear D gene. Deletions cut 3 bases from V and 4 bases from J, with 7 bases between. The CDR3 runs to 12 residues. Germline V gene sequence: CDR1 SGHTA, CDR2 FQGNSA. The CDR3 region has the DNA TGTGCCAGCAGCTTTTCTTTGTACGAGCAGTACTTC. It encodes CASSFSLYEQYF.

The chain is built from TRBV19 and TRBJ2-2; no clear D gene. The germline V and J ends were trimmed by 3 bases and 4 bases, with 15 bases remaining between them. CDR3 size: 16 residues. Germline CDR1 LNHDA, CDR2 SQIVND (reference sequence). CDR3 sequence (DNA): TGTGCCAGTAGTATGGCGCGGTCCCGAGGCACCGGGGAGCTGTTTTTT. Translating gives CASSMARSRGTGELFF.

CDR3 DNA sequence: TGTGCCAGCTCAACTAGCGGGGGGGCCAACAATGAGCAGTTCTTC. Translating it yields CASSTSGGANNEQFF. The J gene is TRBJ2-1, the V gene TRBV18, with 13 bases that match TRBD2. The CDR3 is 15 residues long. J was trimmed by 5 bases and V by 5 bases; bases with no gene match: 3. The germline gives CDR1 KGHSH, CDR2 LQKENI.

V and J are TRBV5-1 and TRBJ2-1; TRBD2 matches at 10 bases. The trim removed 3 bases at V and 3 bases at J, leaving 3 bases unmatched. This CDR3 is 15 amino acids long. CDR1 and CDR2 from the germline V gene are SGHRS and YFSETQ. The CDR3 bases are TGCGCCAGCAGCTGGAGCGGGAGGGTCTACAATGAGCAGTTCTTC. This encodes CASSWSGRVYNEQFF. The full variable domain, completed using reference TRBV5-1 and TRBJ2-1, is KAGVTQTPRYLIKTRGQQVTLSCSPISGHRSVSWYQQTPGQGLQFLFEYFSETQRNKGNFPGRFSGRQFSNSRSEMNVSTLELGDSALYLCASSWSGRVYNEQFFGPGTRLTVL.